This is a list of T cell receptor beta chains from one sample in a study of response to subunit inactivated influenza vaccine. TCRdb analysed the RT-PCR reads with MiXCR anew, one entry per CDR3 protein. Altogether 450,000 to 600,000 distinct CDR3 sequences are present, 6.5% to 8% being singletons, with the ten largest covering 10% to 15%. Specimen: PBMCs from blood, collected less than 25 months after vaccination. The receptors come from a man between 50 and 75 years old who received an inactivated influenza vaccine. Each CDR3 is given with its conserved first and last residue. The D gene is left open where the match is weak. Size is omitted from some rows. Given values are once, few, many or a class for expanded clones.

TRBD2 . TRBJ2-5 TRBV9 TGTGCCAGCAGCGTAGGTAGGGGACTAGCGGGCCTGTACCAAGAGACCCAGTACTTC CASSVGRGLAGLYQETQYF
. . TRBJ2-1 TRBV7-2 TGTGCCAGCAGCTTAGGTGGCTCGCAGGGTATGTTCTTC CASSLGGSQGMFF
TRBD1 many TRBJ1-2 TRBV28 TGTGCCAGCAGAACACCAGGACAGGGTTTATCGCTCGGCTACACCTTC CASRTPGQGLSLGYTF
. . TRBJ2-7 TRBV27 TGTGCCAGCAGTTTGGGACACTACTACGAGCAGTACTTC CASSLGHYYEQYF
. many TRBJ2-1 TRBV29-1 TGCAGCGTTGAGAAAGGGAGGAGCTCCTACAATGAGCAGTTCTTC CSVEKGRSSYNEQFF
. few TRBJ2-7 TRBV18 TGTGCCAGCTCAGGACTGAATTACGAGCAGTACTTC CASSGLNYEQYF
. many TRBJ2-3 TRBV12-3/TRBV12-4 TGTGCCAGCGCCGAGCGGCCCGACTTCACAGATACGCAGTATTTT CASAERPDFTDTQYF
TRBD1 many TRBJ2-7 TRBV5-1 TGTGCCAGCAGCTCCGGGACAGGAAACTACGAGCAGTACTTC CASSSGTGNYEQYF
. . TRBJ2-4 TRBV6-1 TGTGCCAGCAGGCGATCCGACAGTAGAATAGCCAAAAACATTCAGTACTTC CASRRSDSRIAKNIQYF
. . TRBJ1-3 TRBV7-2 TGTGCCAGCAGCTACCCATCGATAGGGGACTCTGGAAACACCATATATTTT CASSYPSIGDSGNTIYF
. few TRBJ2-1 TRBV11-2 TGTGCCAGCAGCTTAGTATACGGGGGCCAATACAATGAGCAGTTCTTC CASSLVYGGQYNEQFF
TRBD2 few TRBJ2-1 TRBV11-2 TGTGCCAGCAGCAGTACGACTAGCGGGGGGGCAGGTGAGCAGTTCTTC CASSSTTSGGAGEQFF
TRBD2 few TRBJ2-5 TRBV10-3 TGTGCCTCGATGGGGGGGAACCAAGAGACCCAGTACTTC CASMGGNQETQYF
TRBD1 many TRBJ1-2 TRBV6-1 TGTGCCAGCAGTCCTGGGTGGACAGGGGGACTCTATGGCTACACCTTC CASSPGWTGGLYGYTF
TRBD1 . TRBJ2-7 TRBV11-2 TGTGCCAGCAGTATTGGGGGACAGGTACTCTACGAGCAGTACTTC CASSIGGQVLYEQYF
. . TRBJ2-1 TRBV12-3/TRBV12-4 TGTGCCAGCAGGGGGCAGGGGACTCGGGGCTCCTACAATGAGCAGTTCTTC CASRGQGTRGSYNEQFF
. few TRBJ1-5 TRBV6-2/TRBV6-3 TGTGCCAGCAATGACAGGATCAATCAGCCCCAGCATTTT CASNDRINQPQHF
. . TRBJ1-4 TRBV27 TGTGCCAGCAGTTTAGAGGAAGCAACTAATGAAAAACTGTTTTTT CASSLEEATNEKLFF
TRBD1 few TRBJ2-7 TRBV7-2 TGTGCCAGCAGCCCGAGACAGGGATCCCTCGAGCAGTACTTC CASSPRQGSLEQYF
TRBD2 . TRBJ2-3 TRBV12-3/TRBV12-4 TGTGCCAGCAGTTTATCCGGGGGGGCATTAGATACGCAGTATTTT CASSLSGGALDTQYF
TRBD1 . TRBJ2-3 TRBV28 TGTGCCAGCAGTATTGCCGGGACAGGCCTCACAGATACGCAGTATTTT CASSIAGTGLTDTQYF
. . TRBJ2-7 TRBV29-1 TGCAGCGTCGGGGGCCTGGCCCCCTACGAGCAGTACTTC CSVGGLAPYEQYF
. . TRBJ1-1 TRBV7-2 TGTGCCAGCAGCATGAATAGGAGGGGCACTGAAGCTTTCTTT CASSMNRRGTEAFF
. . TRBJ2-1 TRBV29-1 TGCAGCGTTGTGAAAGGGACGAATGAGCAGTTCTTC CSVVKGTNEQFF
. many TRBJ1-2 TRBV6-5 TGTGCCAGCAGTTCCTCACTCCGAAGTGGGTATGGCTACACCTTC CASSSSLRSGYGYTF
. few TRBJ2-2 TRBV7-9 TGTGCCAGCAGCTTATACCTGAAAACCGGGGAGCTGTTTTTT CASSLYLKTGELFF
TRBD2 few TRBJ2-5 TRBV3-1 TGTGCCAGCAGCCAAGAAGGGGGGACTAGCGGGAGTCGCCCACTAGAGACCCAGTACTTC CASSQEGGTSGSRPLETQYF
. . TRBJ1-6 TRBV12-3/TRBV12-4 TGTGCCAGCAGTTTAGTCAGCTCCTATAATTCACCCCTCCACTTT CASSLVSSYNSPLHF
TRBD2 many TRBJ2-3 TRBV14 TGTGCCAGCAGCCACTTAGCGGGGGATAGCGCAGATACGCAGTATTTT CASSHLAGDSADTQYF
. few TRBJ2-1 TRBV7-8 TGTGCCAGCAGCTTAGGTGGGGTAGGTCGGGGGAGCTCCTACAATGAGCAGTTCTTC CASSLGGVGRGSSYNEQFF
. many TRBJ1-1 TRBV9 TGTGCCAGCAGCGTGGACCTCCTAGGGACTGAAGCTTTCTTT CASSVDLLGTEAFF
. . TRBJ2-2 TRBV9 TGTGCCAGCAGCGTAGAGATGTCAGGGGGGGCCACCGGGGAGCTGTTTTTT CASSVEMSGGATGELFF
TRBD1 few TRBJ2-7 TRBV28 TGTGCCAGCAGTACACCGGGACAGGGGGTCTACGAGCAGTACTTC CASSTPGQGVYEQYF
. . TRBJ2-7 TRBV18 TGTGCCAGCTCACCGAAACACGGGAACTACGAGCAGTACTTC CASSPKHGNYEQYF
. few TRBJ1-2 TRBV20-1 TGCAGTGCCCCCTGGGACTTTAACTATGGCTACACCTTC CSAPWDFNYGYTF
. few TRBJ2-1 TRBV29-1 TGCAGCGTTCGGGGGTCGAATGAGCAGTTCTTC CSVRGSNEQFF
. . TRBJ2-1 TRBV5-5 TGTGCCAGCGCGGTGCGGGGTTCCTACAATGAGCAGTTCTTC CASAVRGSYNEQFF
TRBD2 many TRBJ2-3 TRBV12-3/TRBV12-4 TGTGCCAGCAGTCCTAGGGAGGGGTTAAGCACAGATACGCAGTATTTT CASSPREGLSTDTQYF
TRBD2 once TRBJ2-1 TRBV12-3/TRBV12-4 TGTGCCAGCAGTTTAGCGCCTAGCGGGGCCAATGAGCAGTTCTTC CASSLAPSGANEQFF
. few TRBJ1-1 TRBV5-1 TGCGCCAGCAGCTTGAACCCGGAGGGTCGGGGCACTGAAGCTTTCTTT CASSLNPEGRGTEAFF
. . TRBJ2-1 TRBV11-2 TGTGCCAGCAGCTCATATAGGGGCAGTTACAATGAGCAGTTCTTC CASSSYRGSYNEQFF
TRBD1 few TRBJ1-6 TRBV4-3 TGCGCCAGCAGCCAAGTGGGGACAGCTAATAATTCACCCCTCCACTTT CASSQVGTANNSPLHF
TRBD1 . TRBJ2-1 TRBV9 TGTGCCAGCAGCGAGGGAGTTTTGAGCGGGACAGGGAGGAGGGGTGAGCAGTTCTTC CASSEGVLSGTGRRGEQFF
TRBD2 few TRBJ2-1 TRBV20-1 TGCAGTGCTCACCCCGCGGGCGGGGGGAATATGAATGAGCAGTTCTTC CSAHPAGGGNMNEQFF
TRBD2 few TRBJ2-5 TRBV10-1 TGCGCCAGCAGTGAGGGTAGGACGGGGGGTCTCCAAGAGACCCAGTACTTC CASSEGRTGGLQETQYF
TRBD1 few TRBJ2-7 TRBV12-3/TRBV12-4 TGTGCCAGCAGTTTTGGGACAGCCGTCTCCTACGAGCAGTACTTC CASSFGTAVSYEQYF
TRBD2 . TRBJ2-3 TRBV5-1 TGCGCCAGCAGCTTGGCCAAGACTAGCGGGGGCACAGATACGCAGTATTTT CASSLAKTSGGTDTQYF
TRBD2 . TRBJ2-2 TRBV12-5 TGTGCTAGTGGTCTACTAGCGGGAGGGTACACCGGGGAGCTGTTTTTT CASGLLAGGYTGELFF
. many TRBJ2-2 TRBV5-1 TGCGCCAGTCGCCATGGGAGTTCGAACACCGGGGAGCTGTTTTTT CASRHGSSNTGELFF
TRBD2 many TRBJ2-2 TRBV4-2 TGTGCCAGCAGCCAAGATACGTCTAGCGGTGGCACCGGGGAGCTGTTTTTT CASSQDTSSGGTGELFF
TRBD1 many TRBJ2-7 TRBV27 TGTGCCAGCAGTCAAGGGACAGGCATCTCCTACGAGCAGTACTTC CASSQGTGISYEQYF
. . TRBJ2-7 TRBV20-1 TGCAGTGCTAGGACAGCAGCTGAGTACGAGCAGTACTTC CSARTAAEYEQYF
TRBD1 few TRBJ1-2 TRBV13 TGTGCCAGCAGCTCTACTGACAGGGCGCACTATGGCTACACCTTC CASSSTDRAHYGYTF
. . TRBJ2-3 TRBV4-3 TGCGCCAGCAGCCAAGCCCCCAGGGAATATACGCAGTATTTT CASSQAPREYTQYF
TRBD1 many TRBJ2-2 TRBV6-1 TGTGCCAGCAGACCCGGGACAGGGGGCGCGGGGAACACCGGGGAGCTGTTTTTT CASRPGTGGAGNTGELFF
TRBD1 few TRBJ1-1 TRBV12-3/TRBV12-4 TGTGCCAGCAGTTTAAGGACAGGGTGGCTAAACACTGAAGCTTTCTTT CASSLRTGWLNTEAFF
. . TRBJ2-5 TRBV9 TGTGCCAGCAGCGTAGGGCAGGGAGCAACCCAGTACTTC CASSVGQGATQYF
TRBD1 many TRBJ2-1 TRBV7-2 TGTGCCAGCAGCCGAGCACAGGGGTACAATGAGCAGTTCTTC CASSRAQGYNEQFF
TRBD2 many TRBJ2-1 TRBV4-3 TGCGCCAGCAGCCAAGCCAGCTATAGCGGGGGGGCCTACAATGAGCAGTTCTTC CASSQASYSGGAYNEQFF